This T cell receptor beta chain is drawn from a study of early T cells in non-severe SARS-CoV-2 infection. About the research overall: Sequencing input comprised bulk RNA from unsorted whole blood; chain pairing was not available.

Trimming pared 1 base from V and 0 bases from J, leaving 7 bases between. The V gene's germline CDR1 is MGHDK and CDR2 SYGVNS. The CDR3 has 15 amino acids. Points from the study as a whole: VDJdb matching favored anti-spike CD8 responses, missing private and CD4 specificities.

Individual cDNA molecules received unique molecular identifiers during library preparation. Each CDR3 protein is one row after TCRdb ran MiXCR on the 5' RACE reads. The profile shows roughly 80,000 distinct CDR3 sequences, roughly 10% of them singletons. This clonotype showed up just a few times. The antigen remains unidentified. This specimen consisted of whole blood, obtained at baseline. The rearrangement joins TRBV25-1 to TRBJ1-5; D unresolved. The origin of this receptor is an adult who was a healthcare worker with PCR-confirmed SARS-CoV-2 infection or an uninfected control (not recorded which). As DNA, the CDR3 is TGTGCCAGCAGTGAATCGCGGGCTAGCAATCAGCCCCAGCATTTT. Its protein product is CASSESRASNQPQHF. Complete variable domain (other parts from reference TRBV25-1 and TRBJ1-5): EADIYQTPRYLVIGTGKKITLECSQTMGHDKMYWYQQDPGMELHLIHYSYGVNSTEKGDLSSESTVSRIRTEHFPLTLESARPSHTSQYLCASSESRASNQPQHFGDGTRLSIL.